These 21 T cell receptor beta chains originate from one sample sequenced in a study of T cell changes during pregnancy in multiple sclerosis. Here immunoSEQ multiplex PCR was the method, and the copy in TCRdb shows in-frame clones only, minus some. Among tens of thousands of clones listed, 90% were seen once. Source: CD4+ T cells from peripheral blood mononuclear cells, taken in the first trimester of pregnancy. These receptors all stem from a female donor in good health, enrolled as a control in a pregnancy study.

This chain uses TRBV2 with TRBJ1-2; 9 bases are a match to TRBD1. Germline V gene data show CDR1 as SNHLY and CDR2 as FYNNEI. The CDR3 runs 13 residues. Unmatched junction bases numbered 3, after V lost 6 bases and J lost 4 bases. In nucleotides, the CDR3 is TGTGCCAGCAGCCCGGGACAGGGCTATGGCTACACCTTC. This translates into CASSPGQGYGYTF.

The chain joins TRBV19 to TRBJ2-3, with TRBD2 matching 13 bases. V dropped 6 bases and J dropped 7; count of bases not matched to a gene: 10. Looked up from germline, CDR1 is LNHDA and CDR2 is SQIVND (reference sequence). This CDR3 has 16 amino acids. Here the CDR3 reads CASSELAGGPVNTQYF. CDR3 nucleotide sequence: TGTGCCAGTAGCGAACTAGCGGGGGGGCCGGTTAATACGCAGTATTTT. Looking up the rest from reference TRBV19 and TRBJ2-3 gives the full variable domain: DGGITQSPKYLFRKEGQNVTLSCEQNLNHDAMYWYRQDPGQGLRLIYYSQIVNDFQKGDIAEGYSVSREKKESFPLTVTSAQKNPTAFYLCASSELAGGPVNTQYFGPGTRLTVL.

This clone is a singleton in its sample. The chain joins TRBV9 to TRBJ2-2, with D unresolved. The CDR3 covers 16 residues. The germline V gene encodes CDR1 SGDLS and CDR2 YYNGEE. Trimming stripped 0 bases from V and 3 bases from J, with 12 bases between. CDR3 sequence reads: CASSVDPGSDTGELFF. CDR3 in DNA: TGTGCCAGCAGCGTAGACCCGGGTTCGGACACCGGGGAGCTGTTTTTT.

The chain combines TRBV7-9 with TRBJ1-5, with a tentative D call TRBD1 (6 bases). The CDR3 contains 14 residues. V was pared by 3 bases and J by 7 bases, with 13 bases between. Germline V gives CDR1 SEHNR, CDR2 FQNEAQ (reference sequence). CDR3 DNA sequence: TGTGCCAGCAGCTTGGCAGGGGTTCGACAGCCCCAGCATTTT. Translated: CASSLAGVRQPQHF.

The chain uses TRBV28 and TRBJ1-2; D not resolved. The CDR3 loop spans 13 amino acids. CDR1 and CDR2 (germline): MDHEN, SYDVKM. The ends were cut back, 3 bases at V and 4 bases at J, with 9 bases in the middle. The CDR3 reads CASSLEVLYGYTF. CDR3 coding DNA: TGTGCCAGCAGTTTGGAGGTGCTCTATGGCTACACCTTC.

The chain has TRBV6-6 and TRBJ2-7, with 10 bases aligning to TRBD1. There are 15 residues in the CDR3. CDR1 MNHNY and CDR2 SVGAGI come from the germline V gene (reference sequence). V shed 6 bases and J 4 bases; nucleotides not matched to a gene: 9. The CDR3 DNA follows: TGTGCCAGCAGCGACTCCGGGACAGGGGTTTACGAGCAGTACTTC. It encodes CASSDSGTGVYEQYF.

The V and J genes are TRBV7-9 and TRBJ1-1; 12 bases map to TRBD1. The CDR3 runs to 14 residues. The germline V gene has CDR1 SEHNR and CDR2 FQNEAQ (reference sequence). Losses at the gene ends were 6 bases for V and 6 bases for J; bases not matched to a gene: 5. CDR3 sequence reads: CASRERDRGPEAFF. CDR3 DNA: TGTGCCAGCAGAGAGAGGGACAGGGGGCCTGAAGCTTTCTTT.

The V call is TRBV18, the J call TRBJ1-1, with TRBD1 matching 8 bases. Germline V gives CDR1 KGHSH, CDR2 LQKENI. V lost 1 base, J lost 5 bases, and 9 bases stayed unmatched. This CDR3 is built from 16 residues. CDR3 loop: CASSPQGTGRGTEAFF. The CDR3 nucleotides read TGTGCCAGCTCACCACAGGGGACAGGAAGAGGTACTGAAGCTTTCTTT.

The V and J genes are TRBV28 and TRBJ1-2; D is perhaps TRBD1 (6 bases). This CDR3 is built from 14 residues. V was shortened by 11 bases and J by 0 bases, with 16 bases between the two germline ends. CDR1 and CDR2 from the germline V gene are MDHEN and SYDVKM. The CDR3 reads CAGTRGGANYGYTF. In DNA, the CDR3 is TGTGCCGGCACTAGGGGGGGCGCTAACTATGGCTACACCTTC.

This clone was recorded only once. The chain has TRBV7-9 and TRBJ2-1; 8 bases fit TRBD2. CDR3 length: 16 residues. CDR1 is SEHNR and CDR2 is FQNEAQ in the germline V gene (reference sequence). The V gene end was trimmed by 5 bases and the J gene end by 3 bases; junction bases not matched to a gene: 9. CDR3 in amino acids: CASSQIAGNSYNEQFF. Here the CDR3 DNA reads TGTGCCAGCAGCCAGATAGCGGGGAATAGCTACAATGAGCAGTTCTTC.

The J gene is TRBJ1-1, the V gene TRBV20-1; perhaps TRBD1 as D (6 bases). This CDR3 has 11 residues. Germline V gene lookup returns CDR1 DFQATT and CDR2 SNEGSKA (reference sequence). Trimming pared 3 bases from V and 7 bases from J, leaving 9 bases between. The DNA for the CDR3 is TGCAGTGCTAGTCAGGGGCGTGAAGCTTTCTTT. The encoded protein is CSASQGREAFF.

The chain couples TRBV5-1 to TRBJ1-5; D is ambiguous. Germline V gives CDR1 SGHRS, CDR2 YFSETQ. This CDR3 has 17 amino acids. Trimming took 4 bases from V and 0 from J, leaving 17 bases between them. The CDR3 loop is CASSPRRGVDSNQPQHF. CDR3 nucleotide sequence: TGCGCCAGCAGCCCCCGAAGAGGAGTTGATAGCAATCAGCCCCAGCATTTT. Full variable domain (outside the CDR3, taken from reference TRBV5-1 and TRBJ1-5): KAGVTQTPRYLIKTRGQQVTLSCSPISGHRSVSWYQQTPGQGLQFLFEYFSETQRNKGNFPGRFSGRQFSNSRSEMNVSTLELGDSALYLCASSPRRGVDSNQPQHFGDGTRLSIL.

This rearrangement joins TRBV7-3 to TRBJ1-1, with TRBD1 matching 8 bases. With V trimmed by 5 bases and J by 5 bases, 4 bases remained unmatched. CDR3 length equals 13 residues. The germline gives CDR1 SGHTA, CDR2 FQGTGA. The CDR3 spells CASSEDRETEAFF. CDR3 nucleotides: TGTGCCAGCAGCGAGGACAGGGAAACTGAAGCTTTCTTT.

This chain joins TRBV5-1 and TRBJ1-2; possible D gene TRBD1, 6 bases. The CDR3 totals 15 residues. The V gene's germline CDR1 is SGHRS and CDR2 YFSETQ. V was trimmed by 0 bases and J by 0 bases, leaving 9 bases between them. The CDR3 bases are TGCGCCAGCAGCTTGGGGGACACTTCTAACTATGGCTACACCTTC. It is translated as CASSLGDTSNYGYTF. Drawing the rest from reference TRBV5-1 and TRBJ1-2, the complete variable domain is KAGVTQTPRYLIKTRGQQVTLSCSPISGHRSVSWYQQTPGQGLQFLFEYFSETQRNKGNFPGRFSGRQFSNSRSEMNVSTLELGDSALYLCASSLGDTSNYGYTFGSGTRLTVV.

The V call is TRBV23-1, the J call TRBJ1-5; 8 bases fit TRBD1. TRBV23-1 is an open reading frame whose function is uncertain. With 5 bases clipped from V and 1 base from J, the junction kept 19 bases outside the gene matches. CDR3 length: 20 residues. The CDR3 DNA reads TGCGCCAGCAGTTTTCAGGGACAGGTTTTCAATTTCGTAAGCAATCAGCCCCAGCATTTT. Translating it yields CASSFQGQVFNFVSNQPQHF.

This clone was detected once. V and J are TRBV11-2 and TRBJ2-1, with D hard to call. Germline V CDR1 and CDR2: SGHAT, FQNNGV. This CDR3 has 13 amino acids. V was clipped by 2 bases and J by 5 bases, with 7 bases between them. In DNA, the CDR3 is TGTGCCAGCAGCTTATCGCGAAACAATGAGCAGTTCTTC. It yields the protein CASSLSRNNEQFF.

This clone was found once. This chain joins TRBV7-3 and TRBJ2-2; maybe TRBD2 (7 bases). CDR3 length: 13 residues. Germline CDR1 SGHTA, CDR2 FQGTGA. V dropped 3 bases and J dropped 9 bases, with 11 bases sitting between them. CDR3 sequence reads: CASSLGGGWELFF. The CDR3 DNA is TGTGCCAGCAGCTTGGGCGGGGGCTGGGAGCTGTTTTTT.

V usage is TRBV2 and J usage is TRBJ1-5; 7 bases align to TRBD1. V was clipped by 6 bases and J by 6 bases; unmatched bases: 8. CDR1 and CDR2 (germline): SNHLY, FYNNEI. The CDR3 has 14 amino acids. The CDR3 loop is CASRGTGVSQPQHF. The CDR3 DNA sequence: TGTGCCAGCAGGGGCACAGGGGTCAGTCAGCCCCAGCATTTT. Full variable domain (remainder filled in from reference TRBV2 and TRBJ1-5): EPEVTQTPSHQVTQMGQEVILRCVPISNHLYFYWYRQILGQKVEFLVSFYNNEISEKSEIFDDQFSVERPDGSNFTLKIRSTKLEDSAMYFCASRGTGVSQPQHFGDGTRLSIL.

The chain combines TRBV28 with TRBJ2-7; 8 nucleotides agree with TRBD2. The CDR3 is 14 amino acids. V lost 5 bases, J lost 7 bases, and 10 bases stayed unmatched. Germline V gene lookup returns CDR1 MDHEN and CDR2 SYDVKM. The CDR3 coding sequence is TGTGCCAGCAGTCGACCGGGACTAGGTGCAGAGCAGTACTTC. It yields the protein CASSRPGLGAEQYF.

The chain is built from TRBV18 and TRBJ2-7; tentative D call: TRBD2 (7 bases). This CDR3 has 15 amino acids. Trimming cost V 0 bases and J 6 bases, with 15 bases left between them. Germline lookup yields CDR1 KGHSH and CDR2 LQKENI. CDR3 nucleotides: TGTGCCAGCTCACCACCTAGGGGGGGCCGTGGCGAGCAGTACTTC. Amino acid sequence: CASSPPRGGRGEQYF.

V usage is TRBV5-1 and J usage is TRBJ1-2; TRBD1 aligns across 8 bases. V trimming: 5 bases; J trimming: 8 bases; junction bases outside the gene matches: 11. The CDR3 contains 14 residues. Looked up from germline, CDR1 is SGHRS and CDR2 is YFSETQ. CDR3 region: CASRPGQAQGGYTF. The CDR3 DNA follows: TGCGCCAGCAGGCCGGGACAGGCCCAAGGGGGCTACACCTTC. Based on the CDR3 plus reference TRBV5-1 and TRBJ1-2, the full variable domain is KAGVTQTPRYLIKTRGQQVTLSCSPISGHRSVSWYQQTPGQGLQFLFEYFSETQRNKGNFPGRFSGRQFSNSRSEMNVSTLELGDSALYLCASRPGQAQGGYTFGSGTRLTVV.